This T cell receptor (beta chain) was recorded in a study of post-analysis software for immune sequencing data. Study-wide context: Patients had relapsing-remitting, secondary progressive or progressive-relapsing multiple sclerosis; some lacked subtype. Study outcomes and limitations: TRBV segments more frequent in patients than in controls numbered roughly 5 and included TRBV5-6, TRBV5-1 and TRBV20-1.

Unique molecular identifiers were carried by the TCR beta cDNA libraries. TCRdb reprocessed the PCR reads via MiXCR and lists one record per CDR3 protein. The sample holds hundreds of thousands of distinct CDR3 sequences; roughly 30% are singletons and the top ten take approximately 0.55%. Germline CDR1 and CDR2: DFQATT and SNEGSKA (reference sequence). V lost 6 bases to trimming and J lost 0 bases, with 11 bases between them. This CDR3 spans 13 amino acids. Worth noting for this clonotype: The antigen remains undetermined.

The V and J genes are TRBV20-1 and TRBJ2-5, with D possibly TRBD1 on 6 matching bases. The sample comprised blood. This clonotype originated in a girl between 10 and 17 years old with multiple sclerosis. As DNA, the CDR3 is TGCAGTGCCACTGGACAGTACCAAGAGACCCAGTACTTC. As protein: CSATGQYQETQYF.